This T cell receptor beta chain is drawn from a study of T cells in Graves' hyperthyroidism and ophthalmopathy. Findings of the study overall: Most thyroid clonotypes with frequency above 0.001 were detected in blood.

Diagnostic assessment was based on clinical symptoms, serum thyroxine and TRAb, thyroid ultrasound and orbital computed tomography. Each 10 ml fresh peripheral blood draw supplied the PBMCs. The CDR3 is 13 amino acids. V shed 2 bases and J shed 1 base, with 3 bases lying between them. Germline V gene sequence: CDR1 WNHNN, CDR2 SYGVQD (reference sequence). The CDR3 regions of TCR beta were amplified from RNA transcripts. The HTBI primer set served for first-round RT-PCR of the TCR CDR3. TCRdb called the multiplex PCR reads again in MiXCR, with one record for every CDR3 protein. The data show about 350,000 distinct CDR3 sequences, around a sixth seen once. On this clonotype: Its antigen remains unidentified.

Sequencing used blood. The sequence came from a woman between 40 and 55 years old with Graves' ophthalmopathy. V gene TRBV10-1 combines with J gene TRBJ2-1; D unclear. The CDR3 loop reads CASSEGSYNEQFF. The CDR3 nucleotides read TGCGCCAGCAGTGAGGGTTCCTACAATGAGCAGTTCTTC.